This TCR beta chain was identified in a study of T cell repertoires in cytomegalovirus infection. Across the study: It can be stated that public TCR beta signatures indicated CMV infection as well as a matching HLA type. Broader study findings: CMV-specific TCR beta clonotypes restricted by HLA-C dominated the ex vivo response.

One entry per CDR3 protein results from TCRdb running MiXCR on the reads. This sample has 75,000 to 95,000 distinct CDR3 sequences; 40% to 50% occur once, and the top ten carry approximately 93%. Regarding this clonotype: Its antigen is unknown.

Germline CDR1 reads MNHGY; CDR2 reads SAAAGT. Losses at the gene ends were 0 bases for V and 3 bases for J; bases not matched to a gene: 3. The length of the CDR3 is 16 residues. This sample comprised CD8+ T cells from cultured PBMCs, obtained from culture after CMV antigen stimulation. This clonotype originated in a human donor in good health (CMV status not recorded). Some clones in this sample may be carry-over from other donors' samples. The V call is TRBV6-8, the J call TRBJ2-7; 12 bases are shared with TRBD2. The CDR3 protein is CASSYSLTSGSYEQYF. The CDR3 coding sequence is TGTGCCAGCAGTTACTCGCTGACTAGCGGGAGCTACGAGCAGTACTTC.